Listed here are 15 T cell receptor beta chains from one sample, sequenced in a study of blood T cell repertoires in COVID-19. Sequencing used immunoSEQ multiplex PCR; TCRdb keeps in-frame clones, though not all of them. The repertoire holds 210,000 or so clones, roughly 80% seen once, with about a sixth in the top ten. Sequenced: peripheral blood. Receptors were obtained from an elderly woman with active or convalescent COVID-19.

The chain carries TRBV29-1 and TRBJ1-4, with a possible D match to TRBD1 (6 bases). CDR1 SQVTM and CDR2 ANQGSEA come from the germline V gene. This CDR3 has 13 residues. V lost 4 bases and J lost 5, with 11 bases in between. DNA of the CDR3: TGCAGCGTTGTAAGCCAGGGGAATGAAAAACTGTTTTTT. This sequence encodes CSVVSQGNEKLFF.

This clone was recorded many times. Other DNA sequences in the same sample also yield this CDR3. The rearrangement links TRBV19 to TRBJ1-5; 7 bases align to TRBD1. The germline CDR1 and CDR2 sequences are LNHDA and SQIVND (reference sequence). The CDR3 has 13 residues. V gave up 5 bases and J gave up 7 bases; unmatched junction bases: 5. DNA of the CDR3: TGTGCCAGTAGTGACAGGGTAGGACAGCCCCAGCATTTT. Residues: CASSDRVGQPQHF.

Only a few counts were recorded for this clone. The chain carries TRBV19 and TRBJ2-1, with 9 bases identical to TRBD1. V was pared by 5 bases and J by 13 bases, with 6 bases of the junction left unmatched. The length of the CDR3 is 12 residues. Germline CDR1 LNHDA, CDR2 SQIVND (reference sequence). The CDR3 coding sequence is TGTGCCAGTAGTGCCCGGACAGGGGTTCAGTTCTTC. It encodes CASSARTGVQFF.

This rearrangement joins TRBV5-1 to TRBJ1-1, with a possible D match to TRBD1 (5 bases). Germline V lookup: CDR1 SGHRS, CDR2 YFSETQ. The CDR3 sequence is 16 residues long. Deletions cut 1 base from V and 0 bases from J, with 13 bases between. This chain's CDR3 is CASSLQGGGVNTEAFF. CDR3 coding DNA: TGCGCCAGCAGCTTGCAGGGAGGAGGGGTGAACACTGAAGCTTTCTTT.

This clone has a handful of counts. The CDR3 loop is CAWSGTTSSYEQYF. The CDR3 coding sequence is TGTGCCTGGAGTGGAACTACGAGCTCCTACGAGCAGTACTTC. This chain connects TRBV30 to TRBJ2-7; D call uncertain. This CDR3 is built from 14 residues. Trimming removed 1 base from V and 0 bases from J, with 10 bases in between. Germline V lookup: CDR1 GTSNPN, CDR2 SVGIG (reference sequence).

J is TRBJ1-2 and V is TRBV3-1 (or the pseudogene TRBV3-2); D not resolved. V was trimmed by 0 bases and J by 8 bases, leaving 7 bases between them. This CDR3 has 12 residues. The germline gives CDR1 LGHDT, CDR2 YNNKEL (reference sequence). In DNA, the CDR3 is TGTGCCAGCAGCCAAGAAAGAAGCGGCTACACCTTC. Translated: CASSQERSGYTF.

The V and J genes are TRBV29-1 and TRBJ1-1; possibly TRBD1 for D (6 bases). Trimming pared 1 base from V and 3 bases from J, leaving 12 bases between. This CDR3 is built from 14 residues. Per the germline V gene, CDR1 is SQVTM and CDR2 is ANQGSEA. The CDR3 loop reads CSVEGGPAYTEAFF. For the CDR3, the DNA is TGCAGCGTTGAAGGGGGGCCAGCCTACACTGAAGCTTTCTTT.

V usage is TRBV7-9 and J usage is TRBJ1-2, with D uncertain. This CDR3 has 14 amino acids. V was clipped by 3 bases and J by 4 bases, with 12 bases between them. Germline V gives CDR1 SEHNR, CDR2 FQNEAQ (reference sequence). CDR3 region: CASSFTRGSYGYTF. CDR3 sequence (DNA): TGTGCCAGCAGCTTTACCCGGGGATCCTATGGCTACACCTTC.

In its sample, this clone was seen a few times. J is TRBJ2-7 and V is TRBV7-2; 8 bases fit TRBD1. CDR1 is SGHTA and CDR2 is FQGNSA in the germline V gene. The CDR3 contains 14 residues. Trimming at V came to 5 bases and at J to 1 base, leaving 4 bases not matched to a gene. The CDR3 protein is CASSRDRTSYEQYF. The CDR3 DNA is TGTGCCAGCAGCCGGGACAGGACATCCTACGAGCAGTACTTC. The full variable domain, rest sourced from reference TRBV7-2 and TRBJ2-7, is GAGVSQSPSNKVTEKGKDVELRCDPISGHTALYWYRQSLGQGLEFLIYFQGNSAPDKSGLPSDRFSAERTGGSVSTLTIQRTQQEDSAVYLCASSRDRTSYEQYFGPGTRLTVT.

The chain carries TRBV5-4 and TRBJ2-6; 7 nucleotides match TRBD2. Germline assignment: CDR1 SGHNT and CDR2 YYREEE (reference sequence). The CDR3 sequence is 16 residues long. The ends lost 2 bases at V and 1 base at J; junction bases unmatched: 3. The CDR3 coding sequence is TGTGCCAGCAGCTTCGGAGCGGGGTCTGGGGCCAACGTCCTGACTTTC. Its protein product is CASSFGAGSGANVLTF.

The rearrangement links TRBV24-1 to TRBJ2-2, with D unclear. The germline V gene encodes CDR1 KGHDR and CDR2 SFDVKD. CDR3 length equals 13 residues. Trimming stripped 0 bases from V and 7 bases from J, with 5 bases between. The CDR3 DNA follows: TGTGCCACCAGTGATTTGTTACTCGGGGAGCTGTTTTTT. It codes for CATSDLLLGELFF.

The CDR3 nucleotides read TGTGCCACCAGCACAAGGACTAGCGGGAAAGACGAGCAGTACTTC. Residues: CATSTRTSGKDEQYF. This chain links TRBV15 with TRBJ2-7; 12 positions match TRBD2. The CDR3 length is 15 residues. CDR1 LNHNV and CDR2 YYDKDF come from the germline V gene (reference sequence). V shed 4 bases, J shed 5 bases, and the junction held 6 bases outside the gene matches. The whole variable domain, filled in from reference TRBV15 and TRBJ2-7, reads DAMVIQNPRYQVTQFGKPVTLSCSQTLNHNVMYWYQQKSSQAPKLLFHYYDKDFNNEADTPDNFQSRRPNTSFCFLDIRSPGLGDTAMYLCATSTRTSGKDEQYFGPGTRLTVT.

The chain has TRBV9 and TRBJ1-1; D unresolved. The CDR3 covers 13 residues. V shed 0 bases and J shed 0 bases, with 3 bases lying between them. Germline V gene data show CDR1 as SGDLS and CDR2 as YYNGEE. CDR3 coding DNA: TGTGCCAGCAGCGTAGTCATGAACACTGAAGCTTTCTTT. It yields the protein CASSVVMNTEAFF.

This chain links TRBV7-2 with TRBJ2-7; 7 bases are shared with TRBD1. The germline CDR1 and CDR2 sequences are SGHTA and FQGNSA. Trimming took 0 bases from V and 2 from J; bases not matched to a gene: 1. The CDR3 covers 14 residues. The CDR3 DNA follows: TGTGCCAGCAGCTTAGCTGGACAGGCCTACGAGCAGTACTTC. Its translation: CASSLAGQAYEQYF.

V gene TRBV21-1 combines with J gene TRBJ2-1; the listed D gene, TRBD2, was not tested against the DNA. TRBV21-1 is marked as a pseudogene. The CDR3 is 17 amino acids. The DNA of the CDR3 is TGTGCCAGCAGCATACCAACCGGGACTAGTTCTTCCAATGAGCAGTTCTTC. Translated: CASSIPTGTSSSNEQFF.